This T cell receptor (beta chain) was sequenced during a study of neoadjuvant anti-PD-1 for oral cavity cancer. TCRdb's table, derived via immunoSEQ multiplex PCR, lists solely in-frame clones and lacks some. The data show 6,500 to 9,000 clones, roughly 50% seen once. This clone was seen a few times. CDR1 and CDR2 from the germline V gene are SQVTM and ANQGSEA. This CDR3 is built from 13 residues. V dropped 6 bases and J dropped 0 bases, with 8 bases sitting between them. This rearrangement joins TRBV29-1 to TRBJ2-2; D not resolved. The clonotype comes from a person aged 35-80 years with oral cavity squamous cell carcinoma. The material sequenced was tumor tissue, taken before nivolumab (anti-PD-1) treatment. This CDR3 is CSVYGANTGELFF. The CDR3 nucleotides are TGCAGCGTCTACGGCGCGAACACCGGGGAGCTGTTTTTT.